This T cell receptor beta chain was obtained from a study of T cell changes during pregnancy in multiple sclerosis. Between the trimmed V and J ends, which lost 0 bases and 2 bases, there was a span of 7 bases. Germline CDR1 reads MNHEY; CDR2 reads SVGAGI. The CDR3 is 14 residues long. TCRdb's copy holds only in-frame clones and misses some; the assay was immunoSEQ multiplex PCR. The sample yields 30,000 to 40,000 clones, around 91% seen once. Material: CD4+ T cells from peripheral blood mononuclear cells, obtained in the second trimester of pregnancy. This receptor was identified in a female donor with multiple sclerosis, enrolled in a pregnancy study. The gene calls are TRBV6-5 and TRBJ1-2; no clear D gene. The CDR3 coding sequence is TGTGCCAGCAGTTACTCGAGGGCCAACTATGGCTACACCTTC. Its translation is CASSYSRANYGYTF.